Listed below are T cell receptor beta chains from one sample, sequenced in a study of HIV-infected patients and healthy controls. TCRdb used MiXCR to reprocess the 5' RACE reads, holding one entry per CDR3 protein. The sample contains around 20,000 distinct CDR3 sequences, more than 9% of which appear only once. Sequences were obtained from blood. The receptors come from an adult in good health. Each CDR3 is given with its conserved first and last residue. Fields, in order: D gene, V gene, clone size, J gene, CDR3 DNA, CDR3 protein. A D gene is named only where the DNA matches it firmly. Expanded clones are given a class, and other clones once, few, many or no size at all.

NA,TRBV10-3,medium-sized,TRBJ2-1,TGTGCCATCAGGAGGCGGGGCGCAGGGAATGAGCAGTTCTTC,CAIRRRGAGNEQFF
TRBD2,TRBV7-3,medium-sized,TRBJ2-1,TGTGCCAGCAGCTCGCCGGGACTAGCGGGGTATGGTGAGCAGTTCTTC,CASSSPGLAGYGEQFF
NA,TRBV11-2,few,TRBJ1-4,TGTGCCAGCAGCCGCCGGGACGGCCTTAATGAAAAACTGTTTTTT,CASSRRDGLNEKLFF
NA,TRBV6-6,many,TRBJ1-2,TGTGCCAGCAGTTACCCGCCACCCGATGGCTACACCTTC,CASSYPPPDGYTF
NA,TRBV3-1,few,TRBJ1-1,TGTGCCAGCAGCCAAGATACCAGTGAAGCTTTCTTT,CASSQDTSEAFF
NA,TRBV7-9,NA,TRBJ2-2,TGTGCCAGCCTGCAGGGGAGCACCGGGGAGCTGTTTTTT,CASLQGSTGELFF
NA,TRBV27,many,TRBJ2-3,TGTGCCAGCAGTTCCCGCTTGGGGGGATCAGATACGCAGTATTTT,CASSSRLGGSDTQYF
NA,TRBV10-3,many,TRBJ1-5,TGTGCCATCAGTGGGGCAGAAAATCAGCCCCAGCATTTT,CAISGAENQPQHF
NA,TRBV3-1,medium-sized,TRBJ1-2,TGTGCCAGCAGCCCTAAGGGCTGGTTTAACTATGGCTACACCTTC,CASSPKGWFNYGYTF
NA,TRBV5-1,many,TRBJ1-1,TGCGCCAGCGATACGGGAGCCTCGAACACTGAAGCTTTCTTT,CASDTGASNTEAFF
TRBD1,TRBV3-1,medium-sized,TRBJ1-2,TGTGCCAGCAGCCACCACCTTGGACAGGGGGAAGGGGGCTACACCTTC,CASSHHLGQGEGGYTF
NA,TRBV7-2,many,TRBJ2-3,TGTGCCAGCAGCTTAGCGCTAATGACGACCACAGATACGCAGTATTTT,CASSLALMTTTDTQYF
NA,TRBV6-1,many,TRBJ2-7,TGTGCCAGCAGTGAGCAGACAGGCCACTACGAGCAGTACTTC,CASSEQTGHYEQYF
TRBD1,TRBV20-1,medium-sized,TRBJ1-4,TGCAGTGCTAGTCTCCAGGGGGCGATAGGAGAAAAACTGTTTTTT,CSASLQGAIGEKLFF
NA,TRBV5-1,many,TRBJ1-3,TGCGCCAGCAGCTTTGGACCTTACTCTGGAAACACCATATATTTT,CASSFGPYSGNTIYF
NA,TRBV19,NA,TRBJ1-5,TGTGCCAGTAGTTGGGCAGGGGAGGAAAGACAGCCCCAGCATTTT,CASSWAGEERQPQHF
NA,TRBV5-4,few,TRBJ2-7,TGTGCCAGCAGCCTTCAGCCCGGGGCTTACGAGCAGTACTTC,CASSLQPGAYEQYF
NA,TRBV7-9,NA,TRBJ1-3,TGTGCCAGCAGCTTAAAGGGGGTACCTGGAAACACCATATATTTT,CASSLKGVPGNTIYF
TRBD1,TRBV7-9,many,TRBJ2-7,TGTGCCAGCAGCTTAGGACAGGGACCGTACTCCTACGAGCAGTACTTC,CASSLGQGPYSYEQYF
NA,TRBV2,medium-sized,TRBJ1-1,TGTGCCAGCAGGGTGGATTTGAACACTGAAGCTTTCTTT,CASRVDLNTEAFF
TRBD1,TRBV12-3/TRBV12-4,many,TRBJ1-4,TGTGCCAGCAGTTGGACAGGGATGGGTGAAAAACTGTTTTTT,CASSWTGMGEKLFF
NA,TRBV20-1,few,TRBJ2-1,TGCAGAACAGACGACAATGAGCAGTTCTTC,CRTDDNEQFF
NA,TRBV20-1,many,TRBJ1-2,TGCAGTGCTAGGCCCCCCCGGGGGGCTCGCTATGGCTACACCTTC,CSARPPRGARYGYTF
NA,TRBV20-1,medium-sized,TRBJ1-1,TGCAGTGCTAGGGACTCGGGGGGGAGCACTGAAGCTTTCTTT,CSARDSGGSTEAFF
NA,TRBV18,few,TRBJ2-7,TGTGCCAGCTCACCCGAGAATCGTAGGGAGCAGTACTTC,CASSPENRREQYF
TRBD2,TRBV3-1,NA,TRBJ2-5,TGTGCCAGCAGCCCAGGACTAGCGGGGGTACAAGAGACCCAGTACTTC,CASSPGLAGVQETQYF
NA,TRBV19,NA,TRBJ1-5,TGTGCCAGTAGTATAAAAAGTTTAGGGAGGTTGGGGGGGGGCGATCAGCCCCAGCATTTT,CASSIKSLGRLGGGDQPQHF
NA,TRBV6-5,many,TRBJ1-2,TGTGCCGCCGTGGGGGGTCCCTATGGCTACACCTTC,CAAVGGPYGYTF
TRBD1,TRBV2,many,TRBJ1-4,TGTGCCAGCAGGGACCGGTCAGGGGGATTTGAAAAACTGTTTTTT,CASRDRSGGFEKLFF
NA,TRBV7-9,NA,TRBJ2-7,TGTGCCAGCAGCATCAACCGGGCCAACGAGCAGTACTTC,CASSINRANEQYF
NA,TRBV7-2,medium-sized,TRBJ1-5,TGTGCCAGCAGCTCGTTCTTGGGGCCCCAGCATTTT,CASSSFLGPQHF
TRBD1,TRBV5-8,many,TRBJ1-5,TGTGCCACCTCGACAGGGCGGTGGCAGCCCCAGCATTTT,CATSTGRWQPQHF
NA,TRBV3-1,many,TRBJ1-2,TGTGCCAGCAGCCTTTCAAATGGACTCGGCTACACCTTC,CASSLSNGLGYTF
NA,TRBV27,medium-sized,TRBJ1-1,TGTGCCAGCAGTTTATACGGCAGTGAAGCTTTCTTT,CASSLYGSEAFF
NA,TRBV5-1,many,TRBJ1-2,TGCGCCAGCAGCTTGGTTGTTAACTATGGCTACACCTTC,CASSLVVNYGYTF
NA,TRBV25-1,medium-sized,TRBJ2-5,TGTGCCAGCACAGGACGGGGAAGAGAGACCCAGTACTTC,CASTGRGRETQYF
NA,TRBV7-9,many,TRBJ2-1,TGTGCCAGCAGCCCCCCTGGACTATTTCGAAATGAGCAGTTCTTC,CASSPPGLFRNEQFF
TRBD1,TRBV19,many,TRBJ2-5,TGTGCCAGTAGTCTTAATCCTCAGGGGGCGCAAGAGACCCAGTACTTC,CASSLNPQGAQETQYF
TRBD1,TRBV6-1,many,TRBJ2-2,TGTGCCAGCAGACCAGACAGGGTCGCCGGGGAGCTGTTTTTT,CASRPDRVAGELFF
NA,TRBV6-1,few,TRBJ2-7,TGTGCCAGCAGTGAATCCCCGACTGTTCCCTTCTACGAGCAGTACTTC,CASSESPTVPFYEQYF
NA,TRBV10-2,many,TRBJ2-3,TGCGCCACTTCGTGGGCCGAAGATACGCAGTATTTT,CATSWAEDTQYF